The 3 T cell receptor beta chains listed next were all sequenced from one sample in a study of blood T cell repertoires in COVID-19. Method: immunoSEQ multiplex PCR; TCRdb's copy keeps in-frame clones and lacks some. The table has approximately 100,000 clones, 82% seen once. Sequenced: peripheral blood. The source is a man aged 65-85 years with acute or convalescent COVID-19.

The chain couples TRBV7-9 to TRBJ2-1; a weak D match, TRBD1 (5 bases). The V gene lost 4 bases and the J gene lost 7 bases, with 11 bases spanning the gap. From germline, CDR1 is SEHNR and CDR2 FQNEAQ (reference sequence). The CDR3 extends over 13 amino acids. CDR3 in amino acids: CASSSGQLNEQFF. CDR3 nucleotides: TGTGCCAGCAGCTCAGGACAACTGAATGAGCAGTTCTTC.

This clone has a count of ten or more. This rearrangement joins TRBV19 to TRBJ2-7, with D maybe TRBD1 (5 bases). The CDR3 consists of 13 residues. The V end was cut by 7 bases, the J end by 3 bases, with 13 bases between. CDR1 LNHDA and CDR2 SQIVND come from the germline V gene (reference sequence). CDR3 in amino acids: CASTLGRGYEQYF. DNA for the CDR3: TGTGCCAGTACCCTGGGAAGGGGCTACGAGCAGTACTTC.

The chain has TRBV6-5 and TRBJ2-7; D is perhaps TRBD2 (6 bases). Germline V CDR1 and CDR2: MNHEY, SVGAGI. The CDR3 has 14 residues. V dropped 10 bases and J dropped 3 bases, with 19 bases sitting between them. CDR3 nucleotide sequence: TGTGCCACTACTCAGAGCGGGTTCTTCTACGAGCAGTACTTC. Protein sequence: CATTQSGFFYEQYF.